This is a list of T cell receptor beta chains from one sample in a study of T cells in Graves' hyperthyroidism and ophthalmopathy. TCRdb re-called the multiplex PCR reads through MiXCR, storing one row per CDR3 protein. Found here are 650,000 to 750,000 distinct CDR3 sequences, around 13% of them singletons; the top ten hold roughly a tenth. The sequenced sample was blood. The receptors were gathered from a woman between 18 and 30 years old with Graves' hyperthyroidism. Each CDR3 is given with its conserved first and last residue. The D gene is left open where the match is weak. Clone size is given for some rows only: seen once, a few or many times, or a class if the clone is expanded.

>TRBJ1-1|few|TRBV27|TRBD1
TGTGCCAGCAGTGCAAGCTTCGGGGGGACAGGCACTGAAGCTTTCTTT
CASSASFGGTGTEAFF
>TRBJ2-3|NA|TRBV24-1|TRBD2
TGTGCCGCCAGTGATCCTCCGGGACTAGCGGGAGGAAAGGGCACAGATACGCAGTATTTT
CAASDPPGLAGGKGTDTQYF
>TRBJ2-1|NA|TRBV29-1|TRBD2
TGCAGCGTGCCTGAAGCGGGAGTATTCAATGAGCAGTTCTTC
CSVPEAGVFNEQFF
>TRBJ2-7|many|TRBV28|TRBD1
TGTGCCAGCAGTTTGATGGACAGGAGCTCCTACGAGCAGTACTTC
CASSLMDRSSYEQYF
>TRBJ2-7|few|TRBV4-1|NA
TGCGCCAGCAGCCTGGCACAGCGGGACGAGCAGTACTTC
CASSLAQRDEQYF
>TRBJ1-1|many|TRBV11-3|NA
TGTGCCAGCAGCTTGGGGGGTCTGAGCACTGAAGCTTTCTTT
CASSLGGLSTEAFF
>TRBJ2-7|NA|TRBV6-1|NA
TGTGCCAGCAAACCCGGGCAGTTGTTCTCCTACGAGCAGTACTTC
CASKPGQLFSYEQYF
>TRBJ2-3|NA|TRBV19|NA
TGTGCCAGTAGTATGGCGGCGAGTTTGGGTGCGGATACGCAGTATTTT
CASSMAASLGADTQYF
>TRBJ1-5|many|TRBV6-1|NA
TGTGCCAGCAGGCCACGAGTGGGCAATCAGCCCCAGCATTTT
CASRPRVGNQPQHF
>TRBJ2-7|many|TRBV4-1|TRBD2
TGCGCCAGCAGCCAAGACCCACCCGGGACTAGCGGATCCTACGAGCAGTACTTC
CASSQDPPGTSGSYEQYF
>TRBJ2-1|NA|TRBV5-1|NA
TGCGCCAGCAGCTTGGGAGGTCTGACCTACGAGCAGTTCTTC
CASSLGGLTYEQFF
>TRBJ2-5|NA|TRBV6-2/TRBV6-3|NA
TGTGCCAGCAGTTCCGGGACCAGCAAGAAGACCCAGTACTTC
CASSSGTSKKTQYF
>TRBJ2-3|NA|TRBV6-1|NA
TGTGCCAGCACCGGTACGGGGGGCGACACAGATACGCAGTATTTT
CASTGTGGDTDTQYF
>TRBJ2-1|few|TRBV7-3|NA
TGTGCCAGCAGCTTACGAGCAGACCTCTACAATGAGCAGTTCTTC
CASSLRADLYNEQFF
>TRBJ2-1|NA|TRBV2|TRBD1
TGTGGCCCGAACCGACAGGGCCCCTACAATGAGCAGTTCTTC
CGPNRQGPYNEQFF
>TRBJ2-7|NA|TRBV7-2|NA
TGTGCCAGCAGCTTAGCCGGGTTAGGCTACGAGCAGTACTTC
CASSLAGLGYEQYF
>TRBJ2-7|many|TRBV2|NA
TGTGCCAGCACGAACAGGGCCTTCTCCTACGAGCAGTACTTC
CASTNRAFSYEQYF
>TRBJ2-3|many|TRBV2|TRBD1
TGTGCCAGCAGCCCGGGACAGGCGCCCACAGATACGCAGTATTTT
CASSPGQAPTDTQYF
>TRBJ2-3|few|TRBV10-3|TRBD2
TGTGCCATCAGTAGGGGGACTAGCGAATGGGATACGCAGTATTTT
CAISRGTSEWDTQYF
>TRBJ1-5|NA|TRBV19|NA
TGTGCCAGTAGTATAGTGGGACATAGCAATCAGCCCCAGCATTTT
CASSIVGHSNQPQHF
>TRBJ1-2|few|TRBV5-1|NA
TGCGCCAGCAGGCACGCCGGGGCCCGCTATGGCTACACCTTC
CASRHAGARYGYTF
>TRBJ2-3|many|TRBV27|TRBD2
TGTGCCAGCAGTCCCCCAGGGGGTGTTAGCGGGAGATTCACAGATACGCAGTATTTT
CASSPPGGVSGRFTDTQYF
>TRBJ1-4|few|TRBV7-6|NA
TGTGCCAGCAGCTTAGCGCCGACTTCTGCAACTAATGAAAAACTGTTTTTT
CASSLAPTSATNEKLFF
>TRBJ2-1|NA|TRBV7-2|TRBD2
TGTGCCAGCAGCTCCCCAGGGAGGGCCCTGTTCTTC
CASSSPGRALFF
>TRBJ1-3|NA|TRBV7-2|NA
TGTGCCAGCAGCTCCGGGTACTCTGGAAACACCATATATTTT
CASSSGYSGNTIYF
>TRBJ2-7|many|TRBV18|NA
TGTGCCAGCTCACCCCGGACTGGAGGTGCCAACGAGCAGTACTTC
CASSPRTGGANEQYF
>TRBJ2-7|few|TRBV5-6|NA
TGTGCCAGCAGCTTGGCAGCAGGGGCGGTGGAAGAGCAGTACTTC
CASSLAAGAVEEQYF
>TRBJ2-4|few|TRBV20-1|TRBD1
TGCAGTGCTAGAATACTGGGACAGGGGGCCGGTAACATTCAGTACTTC
CSARILGQGAGNIQYF
>TRBJ1-1|many|TRBV7-2|NA
TGTGCCAGCAGCTTAGCAATAACTGAAGCTTTCTTT
CASSLAITEAFF
>TRBJ1-2|many|TRBV10-3|NA
TGTGCCATCAGTGAGTCTGGGAGGGACTATGGCTACACCTTC
CAISESGRDYGYTF
>TRBJ1-1|NA|TRBV20-1|NA
TGCAGTGGGGTGGCAGTGGCGACGAACAAAGCTTTCTTT
CSGVAVATNKAFF
>TRBJ2-7|NA|TRBV29-1|NA
TGCAGCGTTGAGAAGGGAAACACCTACGAGCAGTACTTC
CSVEKGNTYEQYF